The present TCR beta chain was sequenced within a study of blood T cell repertoires in COVID-19. For the study at large: Specimens from acute and convalescent COVID-19 originated in the United States, Italy and Spain. T cells, B-cell-depleted T cells, or PBMCs supplied cDNA or gDNA.

As handled by the study authors: Estimated nucleated cell counts came from reference gene primer amplification. The table came from immunoSEQ multiplex PCR; TCRdb's copy has only in-frame clones and leaves some out. The D gene and trimming were derived from the DNA, and the V and J assignments and clone size from that table. The sample has approximately 150,000 clones; 84% are singletons. Germline values: CDR1 LNHDA, CDR2 SQIVND (reference sequence). This CDR3 has 15 amino acids. J was trimmed by 5 bases and V by 4 bases; bases with no gene match: 7. Material: peripheral blood. The TCR originated in an older man with acute or convalescent COVID-19. The rearrangement links TRBV19 to TRBJ1-4; 7 nucleotides align to TRBD1. The CDR3 spells CASSTRGQLNEKLFF. In DNA form, the CDR3 reads TGTGCCAGTAGTACGAGGGGACAGTTGAATGAAAAACTGTTTTTT.